This T cell receptor (beta chain) was identified in a study of OX40 agonist ivuxolimab in advanced cancers. This clone was recorded only once. Here immunoSEQ multiplex PCR was the method, and the copy in TCRdb shows in-frame clones only, minus some. The data contain 65,000 to 85,000 clones, 84% of them singletons. V shed 0 bases and J shed 4 bases, with 12 bases lying between them. This CDR3 spans 15 amino acids. CDR1 is LNHDA and CDR2 is SQIVND in the germline V gene (reference sequence). Sample: CD4+ or CD8+ T cells sorted from blood, taken in a trial of the OX40 agonist ivuxolimab. This chain uses TRBV19 with TRBJ1-2; TRBD1 is a possible D gene (5 bases). The receptor's source is an adult with an advanced solid tumor such as melanoma, head and neck, liver or kidney cancer. The CDR3 loop reads CASSIDGDGGYGYTF. CDR3 coding DNA: TGTGCCAGTAGTATAGACGGGGACGGTGGCTATGGCTACACCTTC. The full variable domain, with the rest looked up from reference TRBV19 and TRBJ1-2, is DGGITQSPKYLFRKEGQNVTLSCEQNLNHDAMYWYRQDPGQGLRLIYYSQIVNDFQKGDIAEGYSVSREKKESFPLTVTSAQKNPTAFYLCASSIDGDGGYGYTFGSGTRLTVV.